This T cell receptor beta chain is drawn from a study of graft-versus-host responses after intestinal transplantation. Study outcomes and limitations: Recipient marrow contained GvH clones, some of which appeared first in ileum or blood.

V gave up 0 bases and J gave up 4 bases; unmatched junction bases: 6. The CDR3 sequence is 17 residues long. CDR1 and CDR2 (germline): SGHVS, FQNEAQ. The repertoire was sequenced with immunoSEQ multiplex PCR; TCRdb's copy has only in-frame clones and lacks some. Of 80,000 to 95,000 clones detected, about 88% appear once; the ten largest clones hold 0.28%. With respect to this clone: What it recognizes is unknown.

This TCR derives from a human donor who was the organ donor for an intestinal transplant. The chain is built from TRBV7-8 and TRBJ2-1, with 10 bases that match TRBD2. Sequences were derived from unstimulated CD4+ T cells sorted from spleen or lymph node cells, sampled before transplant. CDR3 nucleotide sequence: TGTGCCAGCAGCTTAGCCGGGGGACTAGCGATTTACAATGAGCAGTTCTTC. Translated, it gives CASSLAGGLAIYNEQFF.